This paragraph reports one T cell receptor beta chain. What it binds is not known. Additional DNA sequences in this sample encode the identical CDR3. Germline V gene lookup returns CDR1 SQVTM and CDR2 ANQGSEA. V was clipped by 4 bases and J by 0 bases, with 8 bases between them. The CDR3 has 13 amino acids. The data were taken from a study of CD8+ T cells in alopecia areata. Whole-study context: The investigators scored severity in treated patients by the percentage of affected scalp area. Points from the study as a whole: Patients shared TCRs less clearly than mice did, possibly owing to HLA.

Sample treatment: oral pan-JAK inhibitor, 5-10 mg twice daily. Investigators isolated RNA and reverse transcribed it into cDNA to act as the sequencing template. The method was immunoSEQ multiplex PCR; TCRdb's version includes in-frame clones alone and lacks a portion of them. The sample contains under 200,000 clones, 50% to 70% of which appear only once. This receptor was obtained from a human donor with alopecia areata. The specimen was CD4+ T cells sorted from blood, collected at week 4, from a patient treated with tofacitinib. J is TRBJ2-3 and V is TRBV29-1; the D gene is possibly TRBD2 (6 bases). The CDR3 region is CSVGRGSTDTQYF. CDR3 DNA: TGCAGCGTTGGACGGGGGAGCACAGATACGCAGTATTTT.